Shown below are 4 T cell receptor beta chains from a single sample sequenced in a study of cytomegalovirus exposure and HLA in healthy donors. With 60 Vbeta and 13 Jbeta primers, the PCR was carried out. Assay used: immunoSEQ multiplex PCR; TCRdb lists only in-frame clones, some missing. Here the sample spans some 180,000 clones, about 70% being singletons. Sequenced: PBMCs. Source of these receptors: a woman in her 30s in good health and CMV-seronegative.

The J gene is TRBJ1-2, the V gene TRBV27; 7 bases align to TRBD1. Trimming took 5 bases from V and 0 from J; bases not matched to a gene: 12. Germline V gene data show CDR1 as MNHEY and CDR2 as SMNVEV (reference sequence). This CDR3 is built from 17 residues. The chain's CDR3 is CASSRIPGTATNYGYTF. CDR3 nucleotides: TGTGCCAGCAGTCGTATACCCGGGACAGCTACTAACTATGGCTACACCTTC.

The chain couples TRBV14 to TRBJ1-2, with D unresolved. V lost 0 bases and J lost 2, with 13 bases in between. Germline CDR1 and CDR2: SGHDN and FVKESK. This CDR3 contains 16 residues. The CDR3 region has the DNA TGTGCCAGCAGCCAAGATCGGGTCAGATTCAACTATGGCTACACCTTC. This gives the protein CASSQDRVRFNYGYTF.

This clone was seen only a few times. This chain connects TRBV5-4 to TRBJ1-2, with 8 bases lining up with TRBD1. Germline V CDR1 and CDR2: SGHNT, YYREEE (reference sequence). CDR3 length: 14 amino acids. V lost 2 bases to trimming and J lost 8 bases; unmatched junction nucleotides: 8. CDR3 sequence: CASSFADRGGGYTF. Written as DNA, the CDR3 is TGTGCCAGCAGCTTTGCCGACAGGGGCGGCGGCTACACCTTC.

The rearrangement uses TRBV7-9 and TRBJ2-2; D remains ambiguous. Germline V gene data show CDR1 as SEHNR and CDR2 as FQNEAQ (reference sequence). V was shortened by 5 bases and J by 3 bases, with 16 bases between the two germline ends. The CDR3 spans 16 residues. CDR3 bases: TGTGCCAGCAGCCCCCCGGTGAGGTCGGACACCGGGGAGCTGTTTTTT. This translates into CASSPPVRSDTGELFF. Together with reference TRBV7-9 and TRBJ2-2, the CDR3 gives the full variable domain: DTGVSQNPRHKITKRGQNVTFRCDPISEHNRLYWYRQTLGQGPEFLTYFQNEAQLEKSRLLSDRFSAERPKGSFSTLEIQRTEQGDSAMYLCASSPPVRSDTGELFFGEGSRLTVL.